The present entry profiles one TCR beta chain with its context. Its specificity is unknown. Assay used: immunoSEQ multiplex PCR; TCRdb lists only in-frame clones, some missing. The sample contains about 76,000 clones, less than 96% of which appear only once. Time point specified: recipient sample about 28 days before transplant, after cytoreduction. These data come from a study of T cell clonotyping in hematopoietic cell transplantation. Study results and limitations: Cells were unsorted, so CD4 and CD8 contributions were not separated.

Germline lookup yields CDR1 MNHNS and CDR2 SASEGT. V was trimmed by 6 bases and J by 3 bases, leaving 12 bases between them. The CDR3 has 14 amino acids. The sequenced sample was peripheral blood mononuclear cells, obtained before stem cell transplant. This rearrangement joins TRBV6-1 to TRBJ1-5, with D perhaps TRBD1 (5 bases). The origin of this receptor is a woman between 50 and 59 years old with acute myeloid leukemia. Some clones in this sample may be carry-over from other donors' samples. CDR3: CASSTDRLNQPQHF. Here the CDR3 DNA reads TGTGCCAGCAGCACTGACAGACTCAATCAGCCCCAGCATTTT.